The entry below describes one T cell receptor (beta chain). Its antigen remains unidentified. Autoimmune disease history or systemic immunosuppression disqualified patients. The CDR3 runs to 14 residues. V was shortened by 0 bases and J by 2 bases, with 8 bases between the two germline ends. Germline assignment: CDR1 SEHNR and CDR2 FQNEAQ (reference sequence). The protocol was immunoSEQ multiplex PCR, while the TCRdb copy is restricted to in-frame clones and leaves out a portion. The table records some 14,000 clones, over 75% of them present only once. This sample was included in a study of OX40 agonist ivuxolimab in advanced cancers. Study outcomes and limitations: CD8+ T cells averaged more expanded clones than CD4+.

Sequenced here: CD4+ or CD8+ T cells sorted from blood, sampled in a trial of the OX40 agonist ivuxolimab. The TCR originated in an adult with an advanced solid tumor such as melanoma, head and neck, liver or kidney cancer. This chain joins TRBV7-9 and TRBJ2-7; D gene uncertain. This CDR3 is CASSLALLTYEQYF. The CDR3 nucleotides read TGTGCCAGCAGCTTAGCACTGCTCACCTACGAGCAGTACTTC. The full variable domain, its missing parts supplied by reference TRBV7-9 and TRBJ2-7, is DTGVSQNPRHKITKRGQNVTFRCDPISEHNRLYWYRQTLGQGPEFLTYFQNEAQLEKSRLLSDRFSAERPKGSFSTLEIQRTEQGDSAMYLCASSLALLTYEQYFGPGTRLTVT.